This T cell receptor (beta chain) is drawn from a study of blood T cell repertoires in COVID-19. Study-wide context: From the United States, Italy and Spain came samples of acute and convalescent COVID-19. Sample material is recorded as cDNA or gDNA derived from T cells, B-cell-depleted T cells, or PBMCs.

The sample holds one count of this clone. Repertoires were generated with immunoSEQ multiplex PCR, while TCRdb's copy carries only in-frame clones and drops some. Among a few hundred thousand clones listed, approximately 81% were seen once. V lost 6 bases and J lost 10; bases outside the gene matches: 9. This CDR3 spans 14 amino acids. CDR1 MRHNA and CDR2 SNTAGT come from the germline V gene. The TCR originated in a woman at least 80 years old with acute or convalescent COVID-19. The specimen sequenced was peripheral blood. The chain employs TRBV6-4 and TRBJ1-6, with 7 bases identical to TRBD1. This CDR3 is CASSDRVGVSPLHF. The CDR3 DNA is TGTGCCAGCAGCGACAGGGTAGGGGTATCACCCCTCCACTTT.